This T cell receptor beta chain was sequenced in a study of Graves' ophthalmopathy and Graves' hyperthyroidism. Whole-study findings and limits: Prediction of ophthalmopathy progression reached approximately 64% sensitivity and nearly 75% specificity.

Beta-chain TCR CDR3 regions were amplified from RNA transcripts. Second-round multiplex PCR came after first-round RT-PCR with HTBI primers. TCRdb reprocessed the multiplex PCR reads with MiXCR, giving one entry per CDR3 protein. The sample has some 380,000 distinct CDR3 sequences, roughly 15% seen once. Trimming removed 0 bases at V and 6 bases at J, with 12 bases between. Looked up from germline, CDR1 is MNHEY and CDR2 is SVGAGI. The CDR3 totals 15 residues. This clonotype has a count of ten or more. The antigen remains unidentified. Sequencing was done on a sample of peripheral blood. V gene TRBV6-5 combines with J gene TRBJ1-5, with a tentative D call TRBD1 (5 bases). The clonotype originates from a woman in her late teens or twenties with stable Graves' hyperthyroidism. Here the CDR3 reads CASSYSGDVGQPQHF. CDR3 DNA sequence: TGTGCCAGCAGTTACTCGGGGGATGTCGGTCAGCCCCAGCATTTT.